This T cell receptor (beta chain) was identified during a study of shared T cell receptors in the human thymus. J lost 9 bases, V lost 8 bases, and 8 bases had no gene match. This CDR3 is built from 13 residues. Germline lookup yields CDR1 MNHEY and CDR2 SVGAGI. Assay: immunoSEQ multiplex PCR; the TCRdb copy retains only in-frame clones and omits some. This sample has 640,000 or so clones; 87% occur once, and the top ten carry roughly 0.0094%. This clone was seen a single time. This sample also belongs to another study, concerning human thymus T cells. As that study records: Donation came from healthy Finnish infants having corrective surgery for congenital heart defects. Thymic samples were excised during corrective heart operations. Thymic and blood repertoires showed apparently biased V and J gene usage.

The V and J genes are TRBV6-5 and TRBJ2-1; 9 bases fit TRBD1. The sequenced sample consisted of thymocytes. This TCR was sampled from a boy younger than two with a congenital heart defect. The CDR3 loop is CASRDRVLGEQFF. CDR3 nucleotides: TGTGCCAGCCGGGACAGGGTGCTGGGTGAGCAGTTCTTC.